This T cell receptor beta chain was captured by sequencing in a study of vaccination effects on CD4 cells after COVID-19. A note on this clone: Its specificity is not known.

Following a roughly 11-day culture, CD4+ T cells were purified. The CDR3 is made up of 15 amino acids. CDR1 SGHTA and CDR2 FQGNSA come from the germline V gene. The V and J ends lost 5 bases and 4 bases, in that order; junction bases with no gene match: 1. Using immunoSEQ multiplex PCR, the repertoire was profiled, and TCRdb retains in-frame clones only, with some absent. The profile covers around 46,000 clones, with around 67% appearing a single time and roughly 6% taken by the ten largest. The V gene is TRBV7-2, the J gene TRBJ2-3; 15 bases fit TRBD2. The source was CD4+ T cells from PBMCs cultured without peptide, collected before COVID-19 vaccination. This TCR was recovered from a human donor who received a COVID-19 vaccine. CDR3 in DNA: TGTGCCAGCAGCCGGACTAGCGGGGGGGCAGATACGCAGTATTTT. This codes for CASSRTSGGADTQYF. Full variable domain (remainder filled in from reference TRBV7-2 and TRBJ2-3): GAGVSQSPSNKVTEKGKDVELRCDPISGHTALYWYRQSLGQGLEFLIYFQGNSAPDKSGLPSDRFSAERTGGSVSTLTIQRTQQEDSAVYLCASSRTSGGADTQYFGPGTRLTVL.